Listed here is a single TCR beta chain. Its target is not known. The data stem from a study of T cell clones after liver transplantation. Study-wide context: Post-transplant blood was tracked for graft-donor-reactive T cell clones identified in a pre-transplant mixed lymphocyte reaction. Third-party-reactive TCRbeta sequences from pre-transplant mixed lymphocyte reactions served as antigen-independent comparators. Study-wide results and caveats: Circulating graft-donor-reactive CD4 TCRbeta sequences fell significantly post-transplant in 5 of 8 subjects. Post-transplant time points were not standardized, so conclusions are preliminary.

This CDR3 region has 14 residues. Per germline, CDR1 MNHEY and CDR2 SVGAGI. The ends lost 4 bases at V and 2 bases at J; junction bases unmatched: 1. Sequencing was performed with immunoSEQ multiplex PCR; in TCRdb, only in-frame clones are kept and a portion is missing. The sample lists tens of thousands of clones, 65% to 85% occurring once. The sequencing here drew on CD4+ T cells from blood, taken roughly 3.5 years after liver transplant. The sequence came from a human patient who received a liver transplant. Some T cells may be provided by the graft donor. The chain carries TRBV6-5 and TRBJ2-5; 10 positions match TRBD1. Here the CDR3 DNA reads TGTGCCAGCAGTTGGGACAGGGGACAAGAGACCCAGTACTTC. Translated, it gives CASSWDRGQETQYF.